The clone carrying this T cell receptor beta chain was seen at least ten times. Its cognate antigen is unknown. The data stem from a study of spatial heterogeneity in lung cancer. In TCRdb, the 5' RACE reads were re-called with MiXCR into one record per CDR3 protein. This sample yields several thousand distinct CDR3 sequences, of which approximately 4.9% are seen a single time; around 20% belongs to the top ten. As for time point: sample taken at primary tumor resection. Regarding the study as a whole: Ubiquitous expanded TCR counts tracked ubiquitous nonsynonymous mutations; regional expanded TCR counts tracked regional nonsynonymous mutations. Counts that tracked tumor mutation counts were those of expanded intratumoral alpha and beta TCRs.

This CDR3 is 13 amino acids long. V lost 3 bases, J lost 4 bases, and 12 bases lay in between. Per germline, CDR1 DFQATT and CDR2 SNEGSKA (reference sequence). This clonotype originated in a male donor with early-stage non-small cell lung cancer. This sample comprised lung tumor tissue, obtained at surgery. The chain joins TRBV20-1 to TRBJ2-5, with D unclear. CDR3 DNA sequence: TGCAGTGCTAGTGAAAGCCTGGGAGAGACCCAGTACTTC. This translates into CSASESLGETQYF.